The present T cell receptor (beta chain) was sequenced within a study of PD-1 blockade in classical Hodgkin lymphoma. The data were produced by immunoSEQ multiplex PCR, yet TCRdb's version contains in-frame clones alone and is incomplete. The sample shows 90,000 to 140,000 clones, approximately 89% of them seen only once. The table lists this clone with a few counts. The identical CDR3 is also encoded by other nucleotide sequences in the sample. The germline V gene has CDR1 LNHNV and CDR2 YYDKDF (reference sequence). V was pared by 0 bases and J by 6 bases, with 3 bases between. This CDR3 has 12 amino acids. The time point was: cycle 4 day 1 (C4D1), after around six weeks of nivolumab. Following autologous stem cell transplantation, relapse occurred in every patient, and exposure to brentuximab vedotin varied.

This clonotype was sampled from a human donor with classical Hodgkin lymphoma. The chain couples TRBV15 to TRBJ1-5; D unresolved. Sequencing was performed on peripheral blood mononuclear cells (PBMCs), taken before the fourth cycle of nivolumab. CDR3: CATSRDRQPQHF. The CDR3 nucleotides read TGTGCCACCAGCAGAGATCGTCAGCCCCAGCATTTT.